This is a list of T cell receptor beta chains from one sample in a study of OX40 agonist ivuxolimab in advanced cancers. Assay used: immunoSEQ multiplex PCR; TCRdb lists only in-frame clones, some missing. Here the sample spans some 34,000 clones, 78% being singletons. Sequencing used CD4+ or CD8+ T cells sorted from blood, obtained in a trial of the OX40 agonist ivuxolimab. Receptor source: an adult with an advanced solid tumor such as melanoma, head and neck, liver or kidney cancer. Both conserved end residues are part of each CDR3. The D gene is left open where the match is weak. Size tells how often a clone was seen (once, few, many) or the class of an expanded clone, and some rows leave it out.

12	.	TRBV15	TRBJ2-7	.	TGTGCCACCAGCAGACCAAACTACGAGCAGTACTTC	CATSRPNYEQYF
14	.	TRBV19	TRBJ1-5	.	TGTGCCAGTAGAAATGTGCCAGGAAATCAGCCCCAGCATTTT	CASRNVPGNQPQHF
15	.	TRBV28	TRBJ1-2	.	TGTGCCAGCAGTTTGACAGCCAACTCTAACTATGGCTACACCTTC	CASSLTANSNYGYTF
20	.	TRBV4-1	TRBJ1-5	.	TGCGCCAGCAGCCAAGAAGGACTGGGCAGTGTACAGGGAGACGGGCAGCCCCAGCATTTT	CASSQEGLGSVQGDGQPQHF
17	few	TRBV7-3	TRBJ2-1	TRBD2	TGTGCCAGCAGCTCAGAACCGGGACTAAGCTCCTACAATGAGCAGTTCTTC	CASSSEPGLSSYNEQFF
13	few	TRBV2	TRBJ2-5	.	TGTGCCAGCAGGGCCCTCGGGGTGGAGACCCAGTACTTC	CASRALGVETQYF
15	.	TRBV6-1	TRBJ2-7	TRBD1	TGTGCCAGCATCTGGGGACAGGGCGGCTCCTACGAGCAGTACTTC	CASIWGQGGSYEQYF
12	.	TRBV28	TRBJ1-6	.	TGTGCCAGCAGCTTACTGGACAGAACCCTCCACTTT	CASSLLDRTLHF
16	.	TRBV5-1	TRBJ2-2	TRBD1	TGCGCCAGCAGCTTATTGACAGGGCCGAACACCGGGGAGCTGTTTTTT	CASSLLTGPNTGELFF
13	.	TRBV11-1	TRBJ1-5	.	TGTGCCAGCAGCGCGGGACCCCAACAGCCCCAGCATTTT	CASSAGPQQPQHF
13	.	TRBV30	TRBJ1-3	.	TGTGCCTGGACGTTCGGCTCTGGAAACACCATATATTTT	CAWTFGSGNTIYF
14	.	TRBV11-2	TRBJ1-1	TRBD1	TGTGCCAGCAGCCCAGACAGGGGTAGGCTTGAAGCTTTCTTT	CASSPDRGRLEAFF
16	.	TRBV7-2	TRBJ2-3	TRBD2	TGTGCCAGCAGCTACAATCTAGCGGTTCCTGGGGGTACGCAGTATTTT	CASSYNLAVPGGTQYF
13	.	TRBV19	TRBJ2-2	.	TGTGCCAGTAGTATTGAAGGACCCGGGGAGCTGTTTTTT	CASSIEGPGELFF
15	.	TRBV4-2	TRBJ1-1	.	TGTGCCAGCAGCCAGGAAAGGGAAACCGGAACTGAAGCTTTCTTT	CASSQERETGTEAFF
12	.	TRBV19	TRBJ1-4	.	TGTGCCAGCCTCAGGGGCGGCGAAAAACTGTTTTTT	CASLRGGEKLFF
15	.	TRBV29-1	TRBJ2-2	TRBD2	TGCAGCGTGGGACCGGGACTAGCCAACACCGGGGAGCTGTTTTTT	CSVGPGLANTGELFF
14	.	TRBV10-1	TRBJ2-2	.	TGCGCCAGCAGTGAAAGCCTAGCGTCCGGGGAGCTGTTTTTT	CASSESLASGELFF
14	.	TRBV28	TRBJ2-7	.	TGTGCCAGCAGTTTAGGAGGGGGTTCCTACGAGCAGTACTTC	CASSLGGGSYEQYF
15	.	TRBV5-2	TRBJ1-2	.	TGTGCCAGCAAGAGGGGGTTACGAAAGACCTATGGCTACACCTTC	CASKRGLRKTYGYTF
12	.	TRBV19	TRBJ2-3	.	TGTGCCAGTAGTATGGCCACAGATACGCAGTATTTT	CASSMATDTQYF
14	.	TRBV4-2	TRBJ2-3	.	TGTGCCAGCAGCCAAGAGCTAGTGGGAGATACGCAGTATTTT	CASSQELVGDTQYF
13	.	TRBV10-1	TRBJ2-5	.	TGCGCCAGCAGTGGTGGGGTACAAGAGACCCAGTACTTC	CASSGGVQETQYF
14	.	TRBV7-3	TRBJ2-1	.	TGTGCCAGCAGCTTAAAGGGTAGCGGCAATGAGCAGTTCTTC	CASSLKGSGNEQFF
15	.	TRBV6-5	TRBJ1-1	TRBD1	TGTGCCAGCAGTTACGGGGACAGAAGGAACACTGAAGCTTTCTTT	CASSYGDRRNTEAFF
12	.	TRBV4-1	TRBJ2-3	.	TGCGCCAGCAGCCGCGAAGTCGATACGCAGTATTTT	CASSREVDTQYF
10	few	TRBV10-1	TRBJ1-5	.	TGCGCCAGGGGGCTCCAGCCCCAGCATTTT	CARGLQPQHF
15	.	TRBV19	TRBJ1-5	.	TGTGCCAGTAGTATAATACAGACTAGCAATCAGCCCCAGCATTTT	CASSIIQTSNQPQHF
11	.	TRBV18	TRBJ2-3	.	TGTGCCAGCTCAGCAGGAGATACGCAGTATTTT	CASSAGDTQYF
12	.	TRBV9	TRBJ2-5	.	TGTGCCAGCAGCCTTCCGAGGGAGACCCAGTACTTC	CASSLPRETQYF
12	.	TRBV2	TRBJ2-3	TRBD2	TGTGCCAGCAGTGAGACTAGCTCGACGCAGTATTTT	CASSETSSTQYF
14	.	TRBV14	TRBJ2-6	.	TGTGCCAGCAGCTCTGCTTCTGGGGCCAACGTCCTGACTTTC	CASSSASGANVLTF
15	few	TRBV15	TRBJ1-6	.	TGTGCCACCAGCAGAGATTCAGGGGCCAGGTCACCCCTCCACTTT	CATSRDSGARSPLHF
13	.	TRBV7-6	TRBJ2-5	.	TGTGCCAGCAGCTCCCCGCCTCAAGAGACCCAGTACTTC	CASSSPPQETQYF
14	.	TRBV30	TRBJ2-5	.	TGTGCCTGGAGTGTAGGGTCGGGATTAGAGACCCAGTACTTC	CAWSVGSGLETQYF
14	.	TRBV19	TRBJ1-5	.	TGTGCCAGTACCAGACGGGACCTAAATCAGCCCCAGCATTTT	CASTRRDLNQPQHF
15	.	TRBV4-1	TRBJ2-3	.	TGCGCCAGCAGCACCGGGATCCACCGCACAGATACGCAGTATTTT	CASSTGIHRTDTQYF
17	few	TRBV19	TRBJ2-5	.	TGTGCCAGTAGTCCACTAGCCGGGACGCCCAGCAGGGAGACCCAGTACTTC	CASSPLAGTPSRETQYF
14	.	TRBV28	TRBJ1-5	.	TGTGCCAGCAGTTTAAGCCATGTGCGTCAGCCCCAGCATTTT	CASSLSHVRQPQHF
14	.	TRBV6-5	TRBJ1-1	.	TGTGCCAGCAGTAAGAGCGTACTGAACACTGAAGCTTTCTTT	CASSKSVLNTEAFF
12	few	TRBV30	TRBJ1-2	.	TGTGCCTGGAACGCAGGGACCTATGGCTACACCTTC	CAWNAGTYGYTF
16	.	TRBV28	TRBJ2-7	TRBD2	TGTGCCAGCAGTTTTACACTAGCGGGATTGGGCTACGAGCAGTACTTC	CASSFTLAGLGYEQYF
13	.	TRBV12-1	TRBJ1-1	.	TGTGCCAGCAGCCTAACAGGGAACACTGAAGCTTTCTTT	CASSLTGNTEAFF
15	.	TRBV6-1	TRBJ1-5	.	TGTGCCAGCAGCCCCTGGGACGGAGAAAATCAGCCCCAGCATTTT	CASSPWDGENQPQHF
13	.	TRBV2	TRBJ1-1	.	TGTGCCAGCAGGGGACAAGACCTCACTGAAGCTTTCTTT	CASRGQDLTEAFF
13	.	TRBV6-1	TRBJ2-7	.	TGTGCCAGCGGGGTACAGTATAACTACGAGCAGTACTTC	CASGVQYNYEQYF
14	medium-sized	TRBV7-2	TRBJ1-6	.	TGTGCCAGCAGCTTCGACGGTGGTAATTCACCCCTCCACTTT	CASSFDGGNSPLHF
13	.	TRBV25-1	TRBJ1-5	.	TGTGCCAGCAGTGGATCTGGCCCTCAGCCCCAGCATTTT	CASSGSGPQPQHF
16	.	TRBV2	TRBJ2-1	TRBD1	TGTGCCAGCAGGGATAAACCCACAGGGGTCTACAATGAGCAGTTCTTC	CASRDKPTGVYNEQFF
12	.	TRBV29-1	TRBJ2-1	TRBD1	TGCAGCATCAGACAGGGTTTTAATGAGCAGTTCTTC	CSIRQGFNEQFF
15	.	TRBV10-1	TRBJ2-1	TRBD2	TGCGCCAGCAGTCGGAGTAGCGGGAGGGCCGGAGAGCAGTTCTTC	CASSRSSGRAGEQFF